A single sample is the source of the 32 T cell receptor beta chains below, sequenced in a study of T cell changes during pregnancy in multiple sclerosis. Profiling relied on immunoSEQ multiplex PCR, and the TCRdb table lists in-frame clones only, not all of them. The table has 50,000 to 60,000 clones, 90% seen once. Sequenced material: peripheral blood, taken in the first trimester of pregnancy. Receptors were obtained from a female donor in good health, enrolled as a control in a pregnancy study.

This clone was counted a few times. The chain couples TRBV20-1 to TRBJ1-1; unclear D gene. In germline, CDR1 is DFQATT, CDR2 SNEGSKA (reference sequence). With 5 bases removed from V and 1 base from J, the gap between germline ends came to 5 bases. This CDR3 has 11 amino acids. CDR3 residues: CSAQQNTEAFF. The CDR3 DNA sequence: TGCAGTGCTCAACAGAACACTGAAGCTTTCTTT.

This sequence joins TRBV7-9 and TRBJ2-3, with TRBD2 matching 10 bases. There are 17 residues in the CDR3. V trimming: 0 bases; J trimming: 4 bases; junction bases outside the gene matches: 7. Germline-derived CDR1 and CDR2 are SEHNR and FQNEAQ (reference sequence). DNA for the CDR3: TGTGCCAGCAGCTTAGCCCGAAGCGGGAGGGGGGCAGATACGCAGTATTTT. This encodes CASSLARSGRGADTQYF.

The V gene is TRBV6-6, the J gene TRBJ2-3; possible D gene TRBD2, 5 bases. The germline V gene has CDR1 MNHNY and CDR2 SVGAGI (reference sequence). With 5 bases removed from V and 4 bases from J, the gap between germline ends came to 13 bases. The CDR3 is made up of 14 amino acids. Written as DNA, the CDR3 is TGTGCCAGCAGTCTAGCCGTGGGCCCAGATACGCAGTATTTT. As protein: CASSLAVGPDTQYF.

The chain joins TRBV18 to TRBJ2-1; 10 bases line up with TRBD1. This CDR3 region has 15 residues. V trimming: 6 bases; J trimming: 6 bases; junction bases outside the gene matches: 8. Germline V gene lookup returns CDR1 KGHSH and CDR2 LQKENI. The CDR3 DNA reads as TGTGCCAGCTCGCCGGGACAGGGGATCAGCAATGAGCAGTTCTTC. This sequence encodes CASSPGQGISNEQFF.

The chain employs TRBV7-3 and TRBJ1-2; D is uncertain. CDR3 length equals 15 residues. Trimming left V 4 bases short and J 0 bases short, with 12 bases between. The germline V gene has CDR1 SGHTA and CDR2 FQGTGA. CDR3 residues: CASSSKRSTNYGYTF. The CDR3 bases are TGTGCCAGCAGCTCGAAGCGTTCCACTAACTATGGCTACACCTTC.

CDR3 sequence reads: CASSRTGTEAFF. The CDR3, as DNA: TGCGCCAGCAGCAGGACAGGTACTGAAGCTTTCTTT. The rearrangement uses TRBV5-1 and TRBJ1-1; TRBD1 matches 7 bases. J was trimmed by 5 bases and V by 4 bases; bases with no gene match: 2. CDR1 is SGHRS, CDR2 YFSETQ, per germline. The CDR3 is 12 residues long.

This clone was observed a handful of times. This chain links TRBV11-3 with TRBJ2-2, with TRBD2 identical over 7 bases. Germline-derived CDR1 and CDR2 are SGHNT and YENEEA. This CDR3 is built from 14 residues. J lost 6 bases, V lost 5 bases, and 6 bases had no gene match. In DNA form, the CDR3 reads TGTGCCAGCAGCCTGGGAGGGCGAGCCGGGGAGCTGTTTTTT. This sequence encodes CASSLGGRAGELFF.

The chain links TRBV7-9 to TRBJ2-3, with 7 nucleotides matching TRBD2. The length of the CDR3 is 16 residues. The junction had 11 bases not matched to a gene; V was cut back by 5 bases and J by 3 bases. Germline V CDR1 and CDR2: SEHNR, FQNEAQ (reference sequence). The CDR3 loop reads CASSPRVGEGTDTQYF. The CDR3 region has the DNA TGTGCCAGCAGCCCTAGGGTCGGGGAGGGGACAGATACGCAGTATTTT.

The chain carries TRBV25-1 and TRBJ2-2; 9 positions agree with TRBD2. V gave up 11 bases and J gave up 5 bases; unmatched junction bases: 12. There are 15 residues in the CDR3. Germline CDR1 is MGHDK and CDR2 is SYGVNS. CDR3 in amino acids: CASSPLAGATGELFF. The DNA of the CDR3 is TGTGCCTCTTCCCCACTAGCGGGCGCGACCGGGGAGCTGTTTTTT.

The V and J genes are TRBV7-9 and TRBJ2-7, with no clear D. Germline CDR1 SEHNR, CDR2 FQNEAQ (reference sequence). This CDR3 contains 13 residues. V was cut by 4 bases and J by 3 bases, with 10 bases left in between. Written as DNA, the CDR3 is TGTGCCAGCAGCTCGTTGGCAGGCTACGAGCAGTACTTC. Protein: CASSSLAGYEQYF.

This clone is a singleton in its sample. The V call is TRBV18, the J call TRBJ1-1; 10 nucleotides match TRBD1. V was clipped by 4 bases and J by 7 bases; unmatched bases: 6. This CDR3 spans 14 amino acids. The germline gives CDR1 KGHSH, CDR2 LQKENI. In DNA form, the CDR3 reads TGTGCCAGCTCACGTGGGACAGGGGATCTTGAAGCTTTCTTT. It specifies CASSRGTGDLEAFF. Complete variable domain (other parts from reference TRBV18 and TRBJ1-1): NAGVMQNPRHLVRRRGQEARLRCSPMKGHSHVYWYRQLPEEGLKFMVYLQKENIIDESGMPKERFSAEFPKEGPSILRIQQVVRGDSAAYFCASSRGTGDLEAFFGQGTRLTVV.

The CDR3 protein is CASSEGGLASTQYF. The CDR3 DNA is TGTGCCAGCAGTGAGGGGGGACTAGCTTCGACCCAGTACTTC. The rearrangement uses TRBV2 and TRBJ2-5; TRBD2 matches at 9 bases. Unmatched junction bases numbered 6, after V lost 3 bases and J lost 7 bases. The V gene's germline CDR1 is SNHLY and CDR2 FYNNEI. This CDR3 comprises 14 residues.

The chain is built from TRBV25-1 and TRBJ2-1; D is possibly TRBD2 (6 bases). CDR3 length equals 15 residues. Germline assignment: CDR1 MGHDK and CDR2 SYGVNS. The V end was cut by 5 bases, the J end by 5 bases, with 16 bases between. This CDR3 reads CASSRFGSRDNEQFF. As DNA, the CDR3 is TGTGCCAGCAGTCGATTCGGGAGTAGGGACAATGAGCAGTTCTTC.

V and J are TRBV29-1 and TRBJ1-3; D uncertain. Looked up from germline, CDR1 is SQVTM and CDR2 is ANQGSEA. CDR3 length equals 13 residues. Trimming stripped 6 bases from V and 0 bases from J, with 9 bases between. Here the CDR3 reads CSVREVSGNTIYF. For the CDR3, the DNA is TGCAGCGTGCGGGAAGTCTCTGGAAACACCATATATTTT.

J is TRBJ2-7 and V is TRBV11-2; 8 bases are shared with TRBD1. CDR1 SGHAT and CDR2 FQNNGV come from the germline V gene. After removal of 2 bases from V and 2 bases from J, the junction contained 5 bases not matched to a gene. This CDR3 region has 15 residues. The DNA for the CDR3 is TGTGCCAGCAGCTTATGGGACAGGCCCACCTACGAGCAGTACTTC. Protein product: CASSLWDRPTYEQYF.

J is TRBJ1-2 and V is TRBV19, with TRBD1 as a possible D gene (6 bases). The CDR3 runs 15 residues. The V end was cut by 2 bases, the J end by 1 base, with 11 bases between. Germline loops: CDR1 LNHDA, CDR2 SQIVND (reference sequence). The CDR3 DNA reads as TGTGCCAGTAGTATAAGGAAGGACAGTAACTATGGCTACACCTTC. It encodes CASSIRKDSNYGYTF. The entire variable domain, with the rest obtained from reference TRBV19 and TRBJ1-2, is as follows: DGGITQSPKYLFRKEGQNVTLSCEQNLNHDAMYWYRQDPGQGLRLIYYSQIVNDFQKGDIAEGYSVSREKKESFPLTVTSAQKNPTAFYLCASSIRKDSNYGYTFGSGTRLTVV.

The chain employs TRBV2 and TRBJ1-2; D is ambiguous. Per germline, CDR1 SNHLY and CDR2 FYNNEI. This CDR3 has 13 residues. Trimming removed 6 bases from V and 8 bases from J, with 16 bases in between. CDR3 protein: CASRAQYQRGYTF. The DNA for the CDR3 is TGTGCCAGCAGGGCGCAATACCAGCGCGGCTACACCTTC.

This sequence joins TRBV9 and TRBJ2-7, with D possibly TRBD2 on 5 matching bases. CDR1 and CDR2 (germline): SGDLS, YYNGEE. This CDR3 spans 15 amino acids. V was pared by 4 bases and J by 1 base, with 15 bases between. Written as DNA, the CDR3 is TGTGCCAGCAGCCAAACTCCCGGGAATTCCTACGAGCAGTACTTC. Amino acid sequence: CASSQTPGNSYEQYF.

This chain's CDR3 is CATRDSANYGYTF. Here the CDR3 DNA reads TGTGCCACCCGGGACAGCGCGAACTATGGCTACACCTTC. The chain has TRBV28 and TRBJ1-2; 7 bases line up with TRBD1. The CDR3 contains 13 residues. Germline CDR1 is MDHEN and CDR2 is SYDVKM. Trimming at V came to 10 bases and at J to 2 bases, leaving 7 bases not matched to a gene.

This clone has a single count. The V and J genes are TRBV27 and TRBJ1-5, with no clear D. CDR3 size: 12 residues. Looked up from germline, CDR1 is MNHEY and CDR2 is SMNVEV (reference sequence). The CDR3 DNA reads as TGTGCGACCCGGGAGGGCAATCAGCCCCAGCATTTT. This encodes CATREGNQPQHF.

The V call is TRBV5-1, the J call TRBJ2-3, with D unresolved. The CDR3 covers 13 residues. The germline gives CDR1 SGHRS, CDR2 YFSETQ. V was clipped by 4 bases and J by 2 bases, with 8 bases between them. CDR3 nucleotides: TGCGCCAGCAGCCCACTTTTCACAGATACGCAGTATTTT. Translation gives CASSPLFTDTQYF.

The chain joins TRBV7-9 to TRBJ1-4, with TRBD1 matching over 10 bases. V was pared by 6 bases and J by 4 bases, with 5 bases of the junction left unmatched. The CDR3 totals 15 residues. CDR1 SEHNR and CDR2 FQNEAQ come from the germline V gene (reference sequence). Here the CDR3 reads CASRHGQGDNEKLFF. CDR3 sequence (DNA): TGTGCCAGCAGGCACGGACAGGGGGATAATGAAAAACTGTTTTTT.

The sample holds a few counts of this clone. The rearrangement uses TRBV6-1 and TRBJ1-2; 9 positions match TRBD1. The germline CDR1 and CDR2 sequences are MNHNS and SASEGT. This CDR3 region has 15 residues. The ends lost 3 bases at V and 2 bases at J; junction bases unmatched: 4. CDR3 in amino acids: CASSDQQGANYGYTF. For the CDR3, the DNA is TGTGCCAGCAGTGATCAACAGGGGGCCAACTATGGCTACACCTTC.

This CDR3 reads CASRQRTGTSGFGTEAFF. The CDR3 DNA is TGTGCCAGCAGACAAAGAACCGGGACAAGCGGATTCGGCACTGAAGCTTTCTTT. The J gene is TRBJ1-1, the V gene TRBV2, with D possibly TRBD1 on 6 matching bases. The CDR3 length is 18 residues. Between the trimmed V and J ends, which lost 6 bases and 4 bases, there was a span of 27 bases. The germline gives CDR1 SNHLY, CDR2 FYNNEI. Supplemented by reference TRBV2 and TRBJ1-1, the full variable domain reads EPEVTQTPSHQVTQMGQEVILRCVPISNHLYFYWYRQILGQKVEFLVSFYNNEISEKSEIFDDQFSVERPDGSNFTLKIRSTKLEDSAMYFCASRQRTGTSGFGTEAFFGQGTRLTVV.

The chain combines TRBV5-1 with TRBJ2-7; 7 bases are a match to TRBD1. Losses at the gene ends were 2 bases for V and 6 bases for J; bases not matched to a gene: 11. Germline assignment: CDR1 SGHRS and CDR2 YFSETQ. The CDR3 sequence is 15 residues long. This chain's CDR3 is CASSLGGANVGEQYF. The CDR3 bases are TGCGCCAGCAGCTTAGGGGGCGCGAATGTAGGCGAGCAGTACTTC.

This rearrangement joins TRBV10-3 to TRBJ1-2; D is unclear. V dropped 8 bases and J dropped 6 bases, with 13 bases sitting between them. The CDR3 length is 12 residues. Germline V gene sequence: CDR1 ENHRY, CDR2 SYGVKD. The CDR3 spells CAIFGGLDGYTF. CDR3 coding DNA: TGTGCCATCTTTGGAGGGCTTGATGGCTACACCTTC.

The chain couples TRBV7-2 to TRBJ2-7; TRBD2 is a possible D gene (5 bases). V lost 5 bases and J lost 2, with 16 bases in between. The CDR3 runs to 15 residues. Germline V gene lookup returns CDR1 SGHTA and CDR2 FQGNSA. The CDR3 coding sequence is TGTGCCAGCAGCCAACACAGACGGGGTCCCTACGAGCAGTACTTC. Its protein is CASSQHRRGPYEQYF.

This rearrangement joins TRBV12-5 to TRBJ1-1, with 7 nucleotides matching TRBD1. The V segment lost 4 bases and the J segment 6 bases; nucleotides outside the gene matches: 11. The CDR3 is 15 amino acids. Looked up from germline, CDR1 is LGHNT and CDR2 is FRNRAP. For the CDR3, the DNA is TGTGCTAGTGGTTCCGCCCTGACAGGGTTCCCTGAAGCTTTCTTT. Protein sequence: CASGSALTGFPEAFF.

Turning to this clone: The junction shows a germline mismatch at one end, possibly a read error. The chain recombines TRBV7-7 with TRBJ2-1; 8 nucleotides agree with TRBD2. Germline CDR1 SSHAT, CDR2 FNYEAQ (reference sequence). This CDR3 comprises 18 residues. The chain's CDR3 is CASSLVEAGGTNYNEQFF. The CDR3 nucleotides read TGTGCTAGCAGCTTAGTTGAGGCGGGGGGTACAAATTACAATGAGCAGTTCTTC.

CDR3 coding DNA: TGTGCCAGCCAGGGACAGGCGAACACTGAAGCTTTCTTT. As protein: CASQGQANTEAFF. This chain links TRBV6-1 with TRBJ1-1; 8 nucleotides match TRBD1. With 8 bases clipped from V and 1 base from J, the junction kept 3 bases outside the gene matches. Germline CDR1 reads MNHNS; CDR2 reads SASEGT. This CDR3 has 13 residues.

This sequence joins TRBV28 and TRBJ2-2; 8 positions agree with TRBD2. Germline V gene lookup returns CDR1 MDHEN and CDR2 SYDVKM. There are 16 residues in the CDR3. V shed 0 bases and J 5 bases; nucleotides not matched to a gene: 5. Here the CDR3 reads CASSLWAGGRTGELFF. DNA for the CDR3: TGTGCCAGCAGTTTATGGGCGGGAGGCCGGACCGGGGAGCTGTTTTTT.

The chain couples TRBV2 to TRBJ2-3, with 14 bases fitting TRBD2. Germline assignment: CDR1 SNHLY and CDR2 FYNNEI. The CDR3 consists of 22 residues. Trimming took 6 bases from V and 0 from J; bases not matched to a gene: 20. The CDR3 DNA reads as TGTGCCAGCAGCGTTTCGACCAGGACTAGCGGGAGGATACCGACTAGCACAGATACGCAGTATTTT. Amino acids: CASSVSTRTSGRIPTSTDTQYF.